A selection of T cell receptor beta chains follows, all from one sample in a study of post-analysis software for immune sequencing data. TCRdb independently ran MiXCR on the PCR reads; one entry per CDR3 protein. The sample records hundreds of thousands of distinct CDR3 sequences, under 70% being singletons. Sample: blood. These receptors came from a girl aged 10 to 17 with multiple sclerosis. CDR3s include the opening cysteine and the closing phenylalanine or tryptophan. A D gene is named only where the DNA matches it firmly. Clone size is stated in some rows and not others, as once, few, many or a class when expanded.

CDR3	DNA	size	D	J	V
CASSLASRASNYGYTF	TGTGCCAGCAGCTTGGCCTCAAGGGCCTCTAACTATGGCTACACCTTC	NA	NA	TRBJ1-2	TRBV5-5
CAWSLGRRQETQYF	TGTGCCTGGAGTCTAGGACGTAGACAAGAGACCCAGTACTTC	NA	NA	TRBJ2-5	TRBV30
CSVEDSRGLAGSRGTGELFF	TGCAGCGTTGAAGATTCCAGGGGACTAGCGGGAAGTCGCGGCACCGGGGAGCTGTTTTTT	NA	TRBD2	TRBJ2-2	TRBV29-1
CASSTGQASSGANVLTF	TGTGCCAGCTCAACGGGACAGGCTTCCTCTGGGGCCAACGTCCTGACTTTC	few	TRBD1	TRBJ2-6	TRBV18
CASSLAGKDEQYF	TGTGCCAGCAGCTTAGCGGGGAAGGACGAGCAGTACTTC	few	NA	TRBJ2-7	TRBV7-9
CASSQDASGRYISYEQYF	TGTGCCAGCAGCCAAGATGCTAGCGGGAGATACATCTCCTACGAGCAGTACTTC	few	TRBD2	TRBJ2-7	TRBV3-1
CASSFGRNDAETQYF	TGCGCCAGCAGCTTCGGTAGGAACGACGCCGAGACCCAGTACTTC	NA	NA	TRBJ2-5	TRBV5-1
CAGSLSRLAYEQYF	TGTGCCGGCAGTTTATCACGGCTCGCCTACGAGCAGTACTTC	NA	NA	TRBJ2-7	TRBV27
CASSGSGKGYEQYF	TGTGCCAGCAGTGGGTCAGGGAAAGGCTACGAGCAGTACTTC	NA	NA	TRBJ2-7	TRBV6-1
CASSPLGALSYEQYF	TGTGCCAGCAGCCCTCTGGGGGCCCTCTCCTACGAGCAGTACTTC	NA	NA	TRBJ2-7	TRBV14
CASNSGSTLANTEAFF	TGCGCCAGCAATTCCGGGTCCACCCTTGCGAACACTGAAGCTTTCTTT	NA	NA	TRBJ1-1	TRBV5-1
CASSQGGSPAVQYF	TGCGCCAGCAGCCAAGGTGGGAGCCCAGCGGTACAGTACTTC	few	NA	TRBJ2-7	TRBV4-1
CASSLPWPYTYGYTF	TGCGCCAGCAGCTTGCCGTGGCCTTACACCTATGGCTACACCTTC	NA	NA	TRBJ1-2	TRBV5-1
CASLRGGNSNQPQHF	TGTGCCAGCTTAAGGGGCGGTAATAGCAATCAGCCCCAGCATTTT	few	NA	TRBJ1-5	TRBV6-6
CASSKRTSGEETQYF	TGTGCCAGCAGCAAAAGGACTAGCGGAGAAGAGACCCAGTACTTC	once	TRBD2	TRBJ2-5	TRBV6-6
CASSLSAEGYYGYTF	TGTGCCAGCAGTTTATCGGCGGAGGGTTATTATGGCTACACCTTC	NA	NA	TRBJ1-2	TRBV27
CSVASQGSYGYTF	TGCAGCGTTGCCTCGCAGGGCAGCTATGGCTACACCTTC	NA	NA	TRBJ1-2	TRBV29-1
CASRGQSSYNEQFF	TGTGCCAGCCGGGGACAGAGTTCCTACAATGAGCAGTTCTTC	NA	TRBD1	TRBJ2-1	TRBV6-4
CSAREVAGFSYNEQFF	TGCAGTGCTAGAGAAGTGGCGGGTTTCTCCTACAATGAGCAGTTCTTC	NA	NA	TRBJ2-1	TRBV20-1